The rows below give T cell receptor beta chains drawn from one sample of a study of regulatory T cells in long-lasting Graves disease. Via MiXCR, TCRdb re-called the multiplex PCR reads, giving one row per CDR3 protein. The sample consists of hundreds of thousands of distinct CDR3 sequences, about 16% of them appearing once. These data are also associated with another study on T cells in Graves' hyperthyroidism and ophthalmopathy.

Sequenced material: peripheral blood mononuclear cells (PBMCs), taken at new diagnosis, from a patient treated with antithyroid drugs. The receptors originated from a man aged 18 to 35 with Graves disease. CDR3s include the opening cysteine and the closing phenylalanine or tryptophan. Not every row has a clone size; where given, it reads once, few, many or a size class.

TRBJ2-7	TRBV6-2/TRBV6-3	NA	CASGRTNNEQYF
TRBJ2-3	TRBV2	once	CASSEGTSGFSTDTQYF
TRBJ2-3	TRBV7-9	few	CASSLTVGTDTQYF
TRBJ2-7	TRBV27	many	CASSLEGTGGYKQYF
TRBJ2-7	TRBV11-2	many	CASSLESEGSYEQYF
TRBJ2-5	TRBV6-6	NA	CASSWSSRGQDTQYF
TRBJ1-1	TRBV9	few	CASSANRAGNTEAFF
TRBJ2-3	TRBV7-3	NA	CASSAGGRPGTDTQYF
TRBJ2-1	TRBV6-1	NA	CASSRLAGVSNEQFF
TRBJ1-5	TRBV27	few	CASKPGTGSWQPQHF
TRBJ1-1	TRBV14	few	CASSQRYEGKNTEAFF
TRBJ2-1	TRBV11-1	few	CASSQTRGAGGSYNEQFF
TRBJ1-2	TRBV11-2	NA	CASSPRQGDRLNYGYTF
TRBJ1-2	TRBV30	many	CAWSRGQVDGYTF
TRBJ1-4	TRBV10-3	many	CAISPGQGVEKLFF
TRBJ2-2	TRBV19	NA	CASKGGGLLMTGELFF
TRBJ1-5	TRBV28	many	CASSSPGRSNQPQHF
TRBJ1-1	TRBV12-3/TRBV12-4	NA	CASGGGRTEAFF
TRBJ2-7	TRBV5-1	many	CASSLSAGAMGEQYF
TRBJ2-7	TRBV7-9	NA	CASSLKGQGRAWQYF